This T cell receptor beta chain was obtained from a study of cytomegalovirus exposure and HLA in healthy donors. This CDR3 has 16 amino acids. With 4 bases clipped from V and 3 bases from J, the junction kept 11 bases outside the gene matches. Germline CDR1 MGHDK, CDR2 SYGVNS. Study observations and caveats: The presence/absence work took it that sequencing depth was about the same across donors.

60 Vbeta and 13 Jbeta primers were used in PCR. Profiled with immunoSEQ multiplex PCR; TCRdb holds only in-frame clones, not every one. The repertoire holds approximately 190,000 clones, with about nine tenths as singletons. This clone was observed a single time. What it binds is not known. When sampled, the donors appeared nominally healthy, though they likely had unrecorded immune exposures. The receptor comes from a boy aged 2 to 9 in good health and CMV-seronegative. Input material: PBMCs. The chain combines TRBV25-1 with TRBJ1-2; the match to TRBD1 covers 7 bases. The CDR3 sequence is CASSVHLGRGDYGYTF. CDR3 DNA sequence: TGTGCCAGCAGTGTCCATTTGGGCAGGGGGGACTATGGCTACACCTTC.